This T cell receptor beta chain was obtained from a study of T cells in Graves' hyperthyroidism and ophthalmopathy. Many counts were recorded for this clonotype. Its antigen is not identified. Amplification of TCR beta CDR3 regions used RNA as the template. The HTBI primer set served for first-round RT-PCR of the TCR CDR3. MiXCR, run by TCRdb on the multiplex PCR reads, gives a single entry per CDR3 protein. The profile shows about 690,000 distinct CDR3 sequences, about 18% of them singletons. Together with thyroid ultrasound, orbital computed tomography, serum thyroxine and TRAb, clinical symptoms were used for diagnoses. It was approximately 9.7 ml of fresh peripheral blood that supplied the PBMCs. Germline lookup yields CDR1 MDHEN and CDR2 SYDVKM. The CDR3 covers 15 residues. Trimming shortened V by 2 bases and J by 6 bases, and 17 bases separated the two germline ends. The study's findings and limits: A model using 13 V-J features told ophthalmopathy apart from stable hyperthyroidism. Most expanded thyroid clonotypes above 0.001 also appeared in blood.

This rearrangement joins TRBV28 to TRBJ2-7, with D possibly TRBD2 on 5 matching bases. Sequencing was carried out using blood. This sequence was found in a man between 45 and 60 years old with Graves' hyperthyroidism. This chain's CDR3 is CASSLAGIIGTEQYF. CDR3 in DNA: TGTGCCAGCAGTTTAGCCGGGATCATCGGTACCGAGCAGTACTTC.